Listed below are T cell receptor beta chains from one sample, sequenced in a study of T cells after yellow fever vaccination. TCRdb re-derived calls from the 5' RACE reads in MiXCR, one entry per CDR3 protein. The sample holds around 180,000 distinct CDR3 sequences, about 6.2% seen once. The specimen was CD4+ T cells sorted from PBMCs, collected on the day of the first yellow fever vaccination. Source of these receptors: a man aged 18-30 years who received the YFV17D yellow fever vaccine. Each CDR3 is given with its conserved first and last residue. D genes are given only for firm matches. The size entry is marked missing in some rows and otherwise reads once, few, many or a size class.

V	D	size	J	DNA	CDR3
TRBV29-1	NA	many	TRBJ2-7	TGCAGCGTATCACCGGTATTCCCAGCCTACGAGCAGTACTTC	CSVSPVFPAYEQYF
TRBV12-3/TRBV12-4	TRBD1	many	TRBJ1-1	TGTGCCAGCAGTCCGAGGACAGGGAGGAACACTGAAGCTTTCTTT	CASSPRTGRNTEAFF
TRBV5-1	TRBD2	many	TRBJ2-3	TGCGCCAGCAGCTTGGTTACTAGCGGGGGGGCTGATACGCAGTATTTT	CASSLVTSGGADTQYF
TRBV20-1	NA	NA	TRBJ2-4	TGCAGTGGACCCGCCCAGACTGGGGGGATTCAGTACTTC	CSGPAQTGGIQYF
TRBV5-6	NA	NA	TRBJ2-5	TGTGCCAGCAGCTCCCGGGACTGGGGACAAGAGACCCAGTACTTC	CASSSRDWGQETQYF
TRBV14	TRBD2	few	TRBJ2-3	TGTGCCAGCAGCCAACTTAGCGGGGGGCTCACAGATACGCAGTATTTT	CASSQLSGGLTDTQYF
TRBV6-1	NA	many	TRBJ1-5	TGTGCCAGCAGTGCAACAGGGTTAGTGGTGAGCAATCAGCCCCAGCATTTT	CASSATGLVVSNQPQHF
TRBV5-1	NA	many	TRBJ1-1	TGCGCCAGCAGCTTACAGGGAGGGGACACTGAAGCTTTCTTT	CASSLQGGDTEAFF
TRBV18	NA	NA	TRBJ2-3	TGTGCCAGCTCACCCCTAGGGTCCCGAGCAGAAGGTACGCAGTATTTT	CASSPLGSRAEGTQYF
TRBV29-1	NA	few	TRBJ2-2	TGCAGCGTACAGGGACCCCCCACCGGGGAGCTGTTTTTT	CSVQGPPTGELFF
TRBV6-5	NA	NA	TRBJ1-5	TGTGCCAGCAGTTACATCGGGGGTGGTCAGCCCCAGCATTTT	CASSYIGGGQPQHF
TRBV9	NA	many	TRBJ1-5	TGTGCCAGCAGCGTAGAGGGTCAGGGCGAACCCCAGCATTTT	CASSVEGQGEPQHF
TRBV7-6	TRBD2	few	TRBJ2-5	TGTGCCAGCAGCTTATCCGCAGGACTAGCCCATTATAAAGAGACCCAGTACTTC	CASSLSAGLAHYKETQYF
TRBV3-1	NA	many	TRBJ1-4	TGTGCCAGCAGCCAAGATACGGGGGCGAATGAAAAACTGTTTTTT	CASSQDTGANEKLFF
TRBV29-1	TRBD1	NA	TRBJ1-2	TGCAGCGTTGAAGGGACAGGGTTCGGCTACACCTTC	CSVEGTGFGYTF
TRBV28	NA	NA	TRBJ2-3	TGTGCCAGCACCCCCGGAGGGACAGCAACTAGCACAGATACGCAGTATTTT	CASTPGGTATSTDTQYF
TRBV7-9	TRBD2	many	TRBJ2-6	TGTGCCAGCTGCCCCGTGGGACTAACCTCTGGGGCCAACGTCCTGACTTTC	CASCPVGLTSGANVLTF
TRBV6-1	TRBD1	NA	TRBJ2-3	TGTGCCAGCAGTCTGACAGGGGAAAATACGCAGTATTTT	CASSLTGENTQYF
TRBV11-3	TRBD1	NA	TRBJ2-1	TGTGCCAGCAGCTCCCAAACAGGGGGCGCTTACAATGAGCAGTTCTTC	CASSSQTGGAYNEQFF
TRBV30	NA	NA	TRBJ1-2	TGTGCCTGGGCCGGGTTAGGAGAGGTCTATGGCTACACCTTC	CAWAGLGEVYGYTF